This is a list of T cell receptor beta chains from one sample in a study of blood T cells in healthy people across ages. Each CDR3 protein is one row after TCRdb ran MiXCR on the 5' RACE reads. Of about 1.7 million distinct CDR3 sequences listed, 28% are singletons. Sequenced material: blood. Receptors were obtained from a woman in her twenties or thirties in good health. The CDR3 runs from the conserved cysteine through the conserved F or W. The order of the fields is CDR3 protein, CDR3 DNA, J gene, clone size, D gene, V gene. A D gene is named only where the DNA matches it firmly. The size of a clone is reported for some rows only, either as once, few or many, or as a class for expanded clones.

CASTPRTGSTDTQYF TGCGCCAGCACCCCACGGACAGGTAGCACAGATACGCAGTATTTT TRBJ2-3 few TRBD1 TRBV4-3
CSAPMSSGGAYNEQFF TGCAGTGCTCCCATGTCTAGCGGGGGGGCCTACAATGAGCAGTTCTTC TRBJ2-1 NA TRBD2 TRBV20-1
CASSSETSGLFYNEQFF TGTGCCAGCAGTTCCGAAACGAGCGGGCTCTTCTACAATGAGCAGTTCTTC TRBJ2-1 few NA TRBV27
CSADTGTTHNEQFF TGCAGCGCCGACACCGGGACTACCCACAATGAGCAGTTCTTC TRBJ2-1 NA TRBD2 TRBV29-1
CATSDPDRPQHF TGTGCCACCAGTGACCCTGATCGGCCCCAGCATTTT TRBJ1-5 few NA TRBV24-1
CASTEGDGGRMNTEAFF TGTGCCAGCACCGAAGGGGACGGGGGTCGGATGAACACTGAAGCTTTCTTT TRBJ1-1 NA NA TRBV7-2
CAISPDAHSNQPQHF TGTGCCATCAGCCCGGACGCTCATAGCAATCAGCCCCAGCATTTT TRBJ1-5 NA NA TRBV10-3
CASSAAVAGAHNGQFF TGTGCCAGCAGCGCGGCGGTGGCGGGAGCCCACAATGGGCAGTTCTTC TRBJ2-1 NA TRBD2 TRBV12-3/TRBV12-4
CASSSQTGNGYTF TGTGCCAGCAGCTCCCAGACAGGGAACGGCTACACCTTC TRBJ1-2 few TRBD1 TRBV7-3
CASILGLAGYNEQFF TGTGCCAGCATCCTCGGGCTAGCGGGCTACAATGAGCAGTTCTTC TRBJ2-1 few TRBD2 TRBV12-3/TRBV12-4
CASSGGQGTYNEQFF TGTGCCAGCAGCGGGGGACAGGGCACCTACAATGAGCAGTTCTTC TRBJ2-1 NA TRBD1 TRBV25-1
CASSDPGRPPPEQYF TGTGCCAGCAGTGACCCGGGACGACCTCCACCGGAGCAGTACTTC TRBJ2-7 many NA TRBV6-1
CASSQTPGLMNGHTF TGTGCCAGCAGCCAAACGCCGGGACTCATGAATGGCCACACCTTC TRBJ1-2 once NA TRBV7-2
CASTLQGVMDTQYF TGTGCCAGCACCCTACAGGGGGTAATGGATACGCAGTATTTT TRBJ2-3 NA TRBD1 TRBV6-1
CASSHGDGRETQYF TGTGCCAGCAGCCACGGAGATGGGCGAGAGACCCAGTACTTC TRBJ2-5 few NA TRBV3-1
CASTPGEANTEAFF TGCGCCAGCACCCCAGGGGAGGCGAACACTGAAGCTTTCTTT TRBJ1-1 few NA TRBV5-1
CASSIGKEGIDYEQYF TGTGCCAGTAGTATAGGGAAGGAGGGGATCGACTACGAGCAGTACTTC TRBJ2-7 NA NA TRBV19
CATSSSNEGQHPYNEQFF TGTGCCACCAGCAGTAGTAACGAGGGACAGCACCCCTACAATGAGCAGTTCTTC TRBJ2-1 NA TRBD1 TRBV15
CASSPRTVSYEQFF TGTGCCAGCAGCCCACGGACCGTCAGCTACGAGCAGTTCTTC TRBJ2-1 NA NA TRBV7-9
CASSLERGNEQFF TGTGCCAGCAGTTTAGAGCGGGGCAATGAGCAGTTCTTC TRBJ2-1 many TRBD2 TRBV7-2
CASSARASLTLQETQYF TGTGCCAGCAGCGCTAGGGCGTCCCTCACCCTTCAAGAGACCCAGTACTTC TRBJ2-5 many NA TRBV12-3/TRBV12-4
CSVRFRGDTQYF TGCAGCGTGAGGTTCAGGGGGGATACGCAGTATTTT TRBJ2-3 NA TRBD1 TRBV29-1
CASSDWGDGYTF TGTGCCAGCAGTGACTGGGGCGATGGCTACACCTTC TRBJ1-2 few NA TRBV28
CSARSLRGSPLHF TGCAGTGCTAGGAGTCTCAGGGGGTCACCCCTCCACTTT TRBJ1-6 few TRBD1 TRBV20-1
CVSSLDGVGDTEAFF TGCGTCAGCAGCTTGGATGGGGTAGGAGACACTGAAGCTTTCTTT TRBJ1-1 NA NA TRBV5-1
CASRLNRQETQYF TGTGCCAGCAGGCTAAACAGGCAAGAGACCCAGTACTTC TRBJ2-5 NA NA TRBV6-5
CSAIRDRSYGVGQPQHF TGCAGTGCTATACGGGACAGATCCTATGGGGTGGGTCAGCCCCAGCATTTT TRBJ1-5 NA TRBD1 TRBV20-1